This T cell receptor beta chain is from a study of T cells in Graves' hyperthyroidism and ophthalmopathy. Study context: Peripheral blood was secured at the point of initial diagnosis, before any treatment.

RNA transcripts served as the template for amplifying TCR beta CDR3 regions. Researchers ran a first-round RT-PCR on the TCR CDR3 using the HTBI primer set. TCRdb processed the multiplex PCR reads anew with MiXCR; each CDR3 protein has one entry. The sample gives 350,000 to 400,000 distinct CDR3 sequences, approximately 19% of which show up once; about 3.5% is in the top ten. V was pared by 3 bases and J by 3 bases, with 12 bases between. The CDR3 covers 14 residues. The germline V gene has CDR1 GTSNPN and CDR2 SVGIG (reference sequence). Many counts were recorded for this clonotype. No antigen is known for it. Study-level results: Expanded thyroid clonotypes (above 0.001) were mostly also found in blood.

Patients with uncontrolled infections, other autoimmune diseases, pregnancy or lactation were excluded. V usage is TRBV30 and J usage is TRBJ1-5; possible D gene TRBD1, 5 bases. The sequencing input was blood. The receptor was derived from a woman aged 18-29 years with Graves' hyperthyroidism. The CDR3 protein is CAWSLDSLNQPQHF. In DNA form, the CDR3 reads TGTGCCTGGAGCCTCGACAGCCTCAATCAGCCCCAGCATTTT. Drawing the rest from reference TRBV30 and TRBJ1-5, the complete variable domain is SQTIHQWPATLVQPVGSPLSLECTVEGTSNPNLYWYRQAAGRGLQLLFYSVGIGQISSEVPQNLSASRPQDRQFILSSKKLLLSDSGFYLCAWSLDSLNQPQHFGDGTRLSIL.